This paragraph reports one T cell receptor (beta chain). This entry belongs to a study of control samples from healthy donors and cancer patients. This CDR3 is 13 amino acids long. V lost 7 bases to trimming and J lost 2 bases; unmatched junction nucleotides: 1. The V gene's germline CDR1 is ENHRY and CDR2 SYGVKD. Clones were read by immunoSEQ multiplex PCR, and TCRdb kept only the in-frame ones, dropping some. The profile shows around 92,000 clones, more than 75% of them singletons. This clonotype originated in a man in his sixties in good health. The V call is TRBV10-3, the J call TRBJ2-5, with TRBD2 identical over 10 bases. The sequencing input was blood. CDR3 sequence: CAIKTSGQETQYF. The CDR3 coding sequence is TGTGCCATCAAGACTAGCGGGCAAGAGACCCAGTACTTC.